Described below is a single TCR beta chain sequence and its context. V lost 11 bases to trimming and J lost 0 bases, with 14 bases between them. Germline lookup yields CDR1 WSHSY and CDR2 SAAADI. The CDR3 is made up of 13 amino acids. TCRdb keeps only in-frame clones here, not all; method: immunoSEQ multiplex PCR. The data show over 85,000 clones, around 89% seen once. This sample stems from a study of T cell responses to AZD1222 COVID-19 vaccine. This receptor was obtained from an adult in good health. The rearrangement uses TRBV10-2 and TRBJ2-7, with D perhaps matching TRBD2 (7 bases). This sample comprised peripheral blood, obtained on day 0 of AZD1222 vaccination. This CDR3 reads CAAGGQSSYEQYF. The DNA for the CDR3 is TGCGCCGCCGGGGGGCAGTCCTCCTACGAGCAGTACTTC.